Listed here are 27 T cell receptor beta chains from one sample, sequenced in a study of T cell responses to AZD1222 COVID-19 vaccine. Clones were sequenced by immunoSEQ multiplex PCR, and TCRdb holds only the in-frame ones, with some missing. Of 150,000 to 200,000 clones in the sample, around 94% were seen once. The material was peripheral blood, obtained 28 days after the second AZD1222 dose. All receptors derive from an adult who received the AZD1222 COVID-19 vaccine.

The count of this clone is one. This sequence joins TRBV10-1 and TRBJ2-3; D is uncertain. Deletions cut 2 bases from V and 5 bases from J, with 11 bases between. CDR1 and CDR2 (germline): WNHNN, SYGVQD (reference sequence). This CDR3 spans 14 amino acids. In DNA form, the CDR3 reads TGCGCCAGCAGTGAGACGGCCGACCGAGATACGCAGTATTTT. It yields the protein CASSETADRDTQYF.

The chain links TRBV25-1 to TRBJ2-1, with 8 bases fitting TRBD2. CDR1 is MGHDK and CDR2 is SYGVNS in the germline V gene. Unmatched junction bases numbered 10, after V lost 4 bases and J lost 5 bases. The CDR3 is 16 residues long. The CDR3 bases are TGTGCCAGCAGTGGTTGGAGCGGGAGTGGAGACAATGAGCAGTTCTTC. Translation: CASSGWSGSGDNEQFF.

The CDR3 DNA sequence: TGTGCCAGCAGTTACCAAGGCAGGGGGGGCACTGAAGCTTTCTTT. It translates to CASSYQGRGGTEAFF. This rearrangement joins TRBV6-2 or TRBV6-3 to TRBJ1-1; 7 nucleotides align to TRBD1. The CDR3 totals 15 residues. V was clipped by 2 bases and J by 4 bases; unmatched bases: 7. Germline values: CDR1 MNHEY, CDR2 SVGEGT.

J is TRBJ1-1 and V is TRBV4-1; unclear D gene. There are 14 residues in the CDR3. Per the germline V gene, CDR1 is MGHRA and CDR2 is YSYEKL. Between the trimmed V and J ends, which lost 3 bases and 1 base, there was a span of 9 bases. Here the CDR3 DNA reads TGCGCCAGCAGCCACGGCTCCGAGAACACTGAAGCTTTCTTT. It translates to CASSHGSENTEAFF.

The chain is built from TRBV5-4 and TRBJ1-1; 9 nucleotides match TRBD1. CDR3 size: 17 residues. CDR1 and CDR2 from the germline V gene are SGHNT and YYREEE (reference sequence). The V and J ends lost 0 bases and 0 bases, in that order; junction bases with no gene match: 6. CDR3 in amino acids: CASSLGGQGYMNTEAFF. The CDR3 nucleotides are TGTGCCAGCAGCTTGGGTGGACAGGGGTACATGAACACTGAAGCTTTCTTT.

The chain joins TRBV30 to TRBJ2-7; D ambiguous. CDR3 length equals 14 residues. Deletions cut 0 bases from V and 7 bases from J, with 16 bases between. CDR1 GTSNPN and CDR2 SVGIG come from the germline V gene (reference sequence). The CDR3 DNA is TGTGCCTGGAGTGTACTCGCGTATGGCGGAGAGCAGTACTTC. It yields the protein CAWSVLAYGGEQYF.

V usage is TRBV5-1 and J usage is TRBJ1-4; D ambiguous. Germline CDR1 and CDR2: SGHRS and YFSETQ. Trimming removed 0 bases at V and 5 bases at J, with 8 bases between. The CDR3 contains 14 residues. CDR3 region: CASSLDTLNEKLFF. The DNA of the CDR3 is TGCGCCAGCAGCTTGGACACGCTAAATGAAAAACTGTTTTTT.

The chain uses TRBV6-5 and TRBJ1-6; possible D gene TRBD1, 5 bases. CDR1 and CDR2 (germline): MNHEY, SVGAGI. CDR3 size: 14 residues. V was clipped by 5 bases and J by 12 bases, with 17 bases between them. CDR3 in DNA: TGTGCCAGCAGTAGTGGGGCAGGGCAAGGACCCCTCCACTTT. Amino acid sequence: CASSSGAGQGPLHF.

The chain is built from TRBV2 and TRBJ1-1, with D unresolved. The V end was cut by 1 base, the J end by 1 base, with 7 bases between. This CDR3 contains 14 residues. Germline V lookup: CDR1 SNHLY, CDR2 FYNNEI. The CDR3 nucleotides are TGTGCCAGCAGTGAAGGGCGGCAGAACACTGAAGCTTTCTTT. Amino acids: CASSEGRQNTEAFF.

V is TRBV3-1 (or the pseudogene TRBV3-2) and J is TRBJ1-1, with TRBD1 matching 7 bases. Germline loops: CDR1 LGHDT, CDR2 YNNKEL (reference sequence). The V segment lost 4 bases and the J segment 1 base; nucleotides outside the gene matches: 3. This CDR3 contains 14 residues. CDR3 bases: TGTGCCAGCAGCCGTCGGACAGGGAACACTGAAGCTTTCTTT. Amino acids: CASSRRTGNTEAFF.

This chain joins TRBV4-1 and TRBJ2-5; D gene unclear. The CDR3 is 14 residues long. V was pared by 3 bases and J by 2 bases, with 10 bases between. The germline gives CDR1 MGHRA, CDR2 YSYEKL. The CDR3 protein is CASSQVRLQETQYF. The DNA of the CDR3 is TGCGCCAGCAGCCAGGTCAGGCTACAAGAGACCCAGTACTTC.

J is TRBJ1-2 and V is TRBV29-1; D gene uncertain. The CDR3 runs 13 residues. V lost 6 bases and J lost 2, with 13 bases in between. The germline V gene encodes CDR1 SQVTM and CDR2 ANQGSEA. CDR3: CSVLYGINYGYTF. DNA for the CDR3: TGCAGCGTCCTATACGGGATAAACTATGGCTACACCTTC. The full variable domain, in which reference TRBV29-1 and TRBJ1-2 provide the parts outside the CDR3, is SAVISQKPSRDICQRGTSLTIQCQVDSQVTMMFWYRQQPGQSLTLIATANQGSEATYESGFVIDKFPISRPNLTFSTLTVSNMSPEDSSIYLCSVLYGINYGYTFGSGTRLTVV.

V usage is TRBV6-5 and J usage is TRBJ2-7; perhaps TRBD2 as D (6 bases). Trimming removed 8 bases from V and 7 bases from J, with 18 bases in between. This CDR3 comprises 13 residues. Germline CDR1 MNHEY, CDR2 SVGAGI. This chain's CDR3 is CASSSGDVREQYF. The CDR3 region has the DNA TGTGCCAGCTCCTCGGGGGACGTAAGGGAGCAGTACTTC.

The chain links TRBV24-1 to TRBJ2-1; the match to TRBD2 covers 10 bases. Germline values: CDR1 KGHDR, CDR2 SFDVKD. V shed 2 bases and J 7 bases; nucleotides not matched to a gene: 10. The CDR3 totals 17 residues. The CDR3 DNA follows: TGTGCCACCAGTGATTCGGGTGCAGCGGGAGGGGTGAATGAGCAGTTCTTC. This gives the protein CATSDSGAAGGVNEQFF.

The count of this clone is one. The chain has TRBV5-6 and TRBJ1-1; D is perhaps TRBD1 (6 bases). V lost 0 bases and J 2 bases, leaving 14 bases between the germline ends. The length of the CDR3 is 16 residues. Germline V gives CDR1 SGHDT, CDR2 YYEEEE. For the CDR3, the DNA is TGTGCCAGCAGCTTGGTGTTTACAGGGAGCAACACTGAAGCTTTCTTT. Translating gives CASSLVFTGSNTEAFF.

The chain joins TRBV28 to TRBJ2-1, with D perhaps matching TRBD1 (6 bases). V was shortened by 6 bases and J by 3 bases, with 6 bases between the two germline ends. Germline assignment: CDR1 MDHEN and CDR2 SYDVKM. The CDR3 loop spans 12 amino acids. The CDR3 sequence is CASRTGYNEQFF. CDR3 DNA: TGTGCCAGCAGGACAGGCTACAATGAGCAGTTCTTC.

In its sample, this clone was seen once. The chain combines TRBV9 with TRBJ2-7; perhaps TRBD2 as D (5 bases). Between the trimmed V and J ends, which lost 4 bases and 3 bases, there was a span of 11 bases. This CDR3 region has 13 residues. Germline V gives CDR1 SGDLS, CDR2 YYNGEE. The CDR3 region has the DNA TGTGCCAGCAGCCCCAACGGGGTCTACGAGCAGTACTTC. It translates to CASSPNGVYEQYF. Drawing the rest from reference TRBV9 and TRBJ2-7, the complete variable domain is DSGVTQTPKHLITATGQRVTLRCSPRSGDLSVYWYQQSLDQGLQFLIQYYNGEERAKGNILERFSAQQFPDLHSELNLSSLELGDSALYFCASSPNGVYEQYFGPGTRLTVT.

The V and J genes are TRBV12-2 and TRBJ2-1; the table's TRBD2 call for D was not verified on the DNA. TRBV12-2 is noted as a pseudogene. The CDR3 totals 12 residues. The CDR3 reads CVAASSYNEQFF. The DNA of the CDR3 is TGTGTAGCGGCGAGCTCCTACAATGAGCAGTTCTTC.

This clone was counted only a few times. The J gene is TRBJ2-2, the V gene TRBV4-1; 7 nucleotides agree with TRBD2. The trim removed 4 bases at V and 1 base at J, leaving 0 bases unmatched. The CDR3 is 14 residues long. Per germline, CDR1 MGHRA and CDR2 YSYEKL. The CDR3 DNA follows: TGCGCCAGCAGCCGCGGGGGGAACACCGGGGAGCTGTTTTTT. It specifies CASSRGGNTGELFF.

The chain is built from TRBV5-8 and TRBJ1-1, with D unclear. Germline CDR1 reads SGHTS; CDR2 reads YDEGEE. V gave up 5 bases and J gave up 1 base, with 12 bases separating them. CDR3 length: 14 residues. CDR3 DNA: TGTGCCAGCAGTGGAAGTTGGGGGAACACTGAAGCTTTCTTT. It is translated as CASSGSWGNTEAFF.

This chain links TRBV3-1 (or the pseudogene TRBV3-2) with TRBJ2-3, with D hard to call. There are 12 residues in the CDR3. V dropped 1 base and J dropped 4 bases, with 3 bases sitting between them. The germline V gene has CDR1 LGHDT and CDR2 YNNKEL (reference sequence). The CDR3 region has the DNA TGTGCCAGCAGCCAAGGGGCAGATACGCAGTATTTT. As protein: CASSQGADTQYF.

The chain joins TRBV7-9 to TRBJ1-2, with TRBD1 matching over 7 bases. There are 13 residues in the CDR3. CDR1 SEHNR and CDR2 FQNEAQ come from the germline V gene (reference sequence). Trimming at V came to 6 bases and at J to 8 bases, leaving 9 bases not matched to a gene. Here the CDR3 DNA reads TGTGCCAGCAGTAACTCCGGGACAGTCGGCTACACCTTC. It encodes CASSNSGTVGYTF. The full variable domain, rest sourced from reference TRBV7-9 and TRBJ1-2, is DTGVSQNPRHKITKRGQNVTFRCDPISEHNRLYWYRQTLGQGPEFLTYFQNEAQLEKSRLLSDRFSAERPKGSFSTLEIQRTEQGDSAMYLCASSNSGTVGYTFGSGTRLTVV.

This chain connects TRBV7-2 to TRBJ2-7, with D tentatively TRBD1 (5 bases). Trimming removed 4 bases at V and 1 base at J, with 11 bases between. CDR3 length: 14 amino acids. Germline CDR1 is SGHTA and CDR2 is FQGNSA. This CDR3 reads CASSWMKGSYEQYF. The CDR3 coding sequence is TGTGCCAGCAGCTGGATGAAGGGGTCCTACGAGCAGTACTTC. Based on the CDR3 plus reference TRBV7-2 and TRBJ2-7, the full variable domain is GAGVSQSPSNKVTEKGKDVELRCDPISGHTALYWYRQSLGQGLEFLIYFQGNSAPDKSGLPSDRFSAERTGGSVSTLTIQRTQQEDSAVYLCASSWMKGSYEQYFGPGTRLTVT.

The chain links TRBV6-5 to TRBJ1-5, with D perhaps TRBD1 (5 bases). The V end lost 6 bases, the J end lost 0 bases, and 12 bases lay between the germline ends. This CDR3 has 15 residues. Germline loops: CDR1 MNHEY, CDR2 SVGAGI. The CDR3 DNA follows: TGTGCCAGCAGAGGACGGACAAATAGCAATCAGCCCCAGCATTTT. This sequence encodes CASRGRTNSNQPQHF.

The J gene is TRBJ2-3, the V gene TRBV4-1; TRBD2 matches at 10 bases. This CDR3 is built from 16 residues. Germline CDR1 reads MGHRA; CDR2 reads YSYEKL. V lost 1 base to trimming and J lost 4 bases; unmatched junction nucleotides: 5. The CDR3 bases are TGCGCCAGCAGCCAAGGGCTAGCGGGAGCCGCAGATACGCAGTATTTT. It specifies CASSQGLAGAADTQYF.

The V and J genes are TRBV6-2 or TRBV6-3 and TRBJ2-6; no reliable D call. V was cut by 6 bases and J by 1 base, with 10 bases left in between. The germline gives CDR1 MNHEY, CDR2 SVGEGT. CDR3 length equals 15 residues. The CDR3 DNA follows: TGTGCCAGCAGCGATTGGGTATCTGGGGCCAACGTCCTGACTTTC. Translating gives CASSDWVSGANVLTF.

This chain connects TRBV12-3 or TRBV12-4 to TRBJ2-7; D not resolved. V gave up 6 bases and J gave up 2 bases, with 5 bases separating them. CDR3 length equals 11 residues. As DNA, the CDR3 is TGTGCCAGCAGATGGCCCTACGAGCAGTACTTC. Its protein is CASRWPYEQYF.